These 12 T cell receptor beta chains came from one sample sequenced in a study of T cells in Graves' hyperthyroidism and ophthalmopathy (dated by TCRdb to between 2018 and 2021). Library method: multiplex PCR. Sequencing instrument: Illumina HiSeq 2000. The TCR beta CDR3 regions were amplified from the RNA transcripts. The TCR CDR3 was subjected to a first round of RT-PCR using the HTBI primer set and the Qiagen OneStep RT-PCR kit. TCRdb redid the processing of the public reads, applying fastp at Q25 and MiXCR, and retained in-frame beta chains. One record per CDR3 amino acid sequence lists the most common genes and DNA. Counted in this sample were fewer than 650,000 distinct CDR3 sequences; approximately 14% of them appeared once. The leading ten clones occupy more than 11% of the sample. The sample consisted of blood. The receptor source for this set is a woman aged 40 to 50 with Graves' hyperthyroidism.

The sample holds one count of this clonotype. The chain joins TRBV15 to TRBJ2-1, with 8 nucleotides matching TRBD2. This CDR3 contains 15 residues. The V segment lost 1 base and the J segment 7 bases; nucleotides outside the gene matches: 6. CDR1 LNHNV and CDR2 YYDKDF come from the germline V gene (reference sequence). This CDR3 is CATSRVSGKINEQFF. The CDR3 bases are TGTGCCACCAGCAGAGTTAGCGGGAAGATAAATGAGCAGTTCTTC.

This clonotype has ten or more counts. The CDR3 here is CSAYGLAGVNEQFF. CDR3 nucleotide sequence: TGCAGTGCCTACGGACTAGCGGGAGTCAATGAGCAGTTCTTC. V gene TRBV20-1 combines with J gene TRBJ2-1; TRBD2 matches at 13 bases. The V gene's germline CDR1 is DFQATT and CDR2 SNEGSKA (reference sequence). The length of the CDR3 is 14 residues. Losses at the gene ends were 6 bases for V and 6 bases for J; bases not matched to a gene: 5.

This clonotype was counted ten times or more. V and J are TRBV6-2 or TRBV6-3 and TRBJ2-7, with 7 bases aligning to TRBD1. The CDR3 covers 13 residues. V was pared by 6 bases and J by 2 bases, with 4 bases of the junction left unmatched. CDR1 and CDR2 (germline): MNHEY, SVGEGT. The CDR3 is CASRFDRAYEQYF. The CDR3 DNA reads TGTGCCAGCAGGTTTGACAGGGCCTACGAGCAGTACTTC.

This clonotype showed up just a few times. This chain links TRBV9 with TRBJ2-2, with a tentative D call TRBD2 (6 bases). Germline CDR1 and CDR2: SGDLS and YYNGEE. The CDR3 length is 16 residues. The V end was cut by 4 bases, the J end by 6 bases, with 19 bases between. This CDR3 is CASSPTRLEMAGELFF. CDR3 bases: TGTGCCAGCAGCCCCACCCGACTAGAGATGGCCGGGGAGCTGTTTTTT.

This clonotype was seen at least ten times. The chain carries TRBV20-1 and TRBJ2-3; D is unclear. The germline CDR1 and CDR2 sequences are DFQATT and SNEGSKA (reference sequence). With 3 bases removed from V and 0 bases from J, the gap between germline ends came to 13 bases. The CDR3 is 15 amino acids. CDR3 DNA sequence: TGCAGTGCTAGTCAAGCCACGGCGAGCACAGATACGCAGTATTTT. Its translation: CSASQATASTDTQYF.

This clonotype was counted a few times. V is TRBV28 and J is TRBJ1-5; D unresolved. There are 12 residues in the CDR3. V shed 6 bases and J shed 7 bases, with 10 bases lying between them. Looked up from germline, CDR1 is MDHEN and CDR2 is SYDVKM. The CDR3 spells CASSASWQPQHF. In DNA, the CDR3 is TGTGCCAGCAGCGCGAGTTGGCAGCCCCAGCATTTT.

This clonotype was recorded a few times. This chain uses TRBV28 with TRBJ1-4; 10 bases are shared with TRBD1. V trimming: 4 bases; J trimming: 7 bases; junction bases outside the gene matches: 3. The CDR3 is 14 residues long. Germline lookup yields CDR1 MDHEN and CDR2 SYDVKM. In DNA, the CDR3 is TGTGCCAGCAGTTCGGGACAGGGGAGTGAAAAACTGTTTTTT. It encodes CASSSGQGSEKLFF.

This clonotype was seen repeatedly, ten times or more. This chain joins TRBV27 and TRBJ2-4; perhaps TRBD2 as D (6 bases). This CDR3 is built from 17 residues. The germline gives CDR1 MNHEY, CDR2 SMNVEV (reference sequence). V was shortened by 5 bases and J by 0 bases, with 17 bases between the two germline ends. The CDR3 bases are TGTGCCAGCAGTGCGGCGGGAACCAAACTAGCCAAAAACATTCAGTACTTC. The encoded protein is CASSAAGTKLAKNIQYF.

This clonotype was seen at least ten times. The chain employs TRBV11-3 and TRBJ1-1; possibly TRBD1 for D (5 bases). The ends were cut back, 3 bases at V and 3 bases at J, with 11 bases in the middle. Germline-derived CDR1 and CDR2 are SGHNT and YENEEA. This CDR3 is 14 amino acids long. DNA for the CDR3: TGTGCCAGCAGCTTTGCGGGGGGAGACACTGAAGCTTTCTTT. Protein product: CASSFAGGDTEAFF.

This clonotype was seen at least ten times. V and J are TRBV5-6 and TRBJ2-1; 9 positions agree with TRBD2. There are 16 residues in the CDR3. V gave up 0 bases and J gave up 9 bases; unmatched junction bases: 10. Germline V gene lookup returns CDR1 SGHDT and CDR2 YYEEEE. The CDR3 loop reads CASSLVSGLAGREQFF. DNA for the CDR3: TGTGCCAGCAGCTTGGTCTCGGGCCTAGCGGGACGTGAGCAGTTCTTC.

V and J are TRBV20-1 and TRBJ2-7; 12 bases align to TRBD2. The J segment lost 7 bases and the V segment lost 3 bases, leaving 10 bases of the junction unmatched. The length of the CDR3 is 15 residues. The germline V gene has CDR1 DFQATT and CDR2 SNEGSKA (reference sequence). The CDR3 nucleotides are TGCAGTGCTAGTGGACAGCTAGCGGGAGGGCCTGAGCAGTACTTC. It specifies CSASGQLAGGPEQYF.

The rearrangement links TRBV30 to TRBJ1-3; D uncertain. Trimming removed 5 bases at V and 2 bases at J, with 19 bases between. The CDR3 has 16 residues. Germline CDR1 GTSNPN, CDR2 SVGIG (reference sequence). CDR3: CAWGHPVRGPGNTIYF. CDR3 sequence (DNA): TGTGCCTGGGGCCATCCGGTCAGAGGGCCTGGAAACACCATATATTTT.